This is a list of T cell receptor beta chains from one sample in a study of T cell repertoires in cytomegalovirus infection. These receptors lack a known antigen. TCRdb independently ran MiXCR on the reads; one entry per CDR3 protein. The data show approximately 910,000 distinct CDR3 sequences, approximately 33% seen once. Sample: cultured CD8+ T cells from PBMCs, taken from culture after CMV antigen stimulation. These receptors came from a human donor in good health (CMV status not recorded). Some clones in this sample may be carry-over from other donors' samples. Both conserved end residues are part of each CDR3. A D gene is named only where the DNA matches it firmly. Where a row states a size, it is once, few, many or the class of an expanded clone; other rows omit it.

v_gene: TRBV7-9; abundance: few; d_gene: -; j_gene: TRBJ1-2; CDR3aa: CASSTTTSNGYTF; CDR3nt: TGTGCCAGCAGCACAACAACAAGCAATGGCTACACCTTC
v_gene: TRBV6-6; abundance: -; d_gene: -; j_gene: TRBJ1-3; CDR3aa: CASSYLAFSSGNTIYF; CDR3nt: TGTGCCAGCAGTTACCTGGCTTTCAGCTCTGGAAACACCATATATTTT
v_gene: TRBV6-5; abundance: -; d_gene: TRBD1; j_gene: TRBJ1-4; CDR3aa: CASSYTGGVEKLFF; CDR3nt: TGTGCCAGCAGTTACACAGGGGGGGTTGAAAAACTGTTTTTT
v_gene: TRBV6-1; abundance: few; d_gene: -; j_gene: TRBJ1-1; CDR3aa: CASRREGGPGTEAFF; CDR3nt: TGTGCCAGCAGAAGGGAGGGGGGCCCAGGCACTGAAGCTTTCTTT
v_gene: TRBV4-2; abundance: -; d_gene: -; j_gene: TRBJ1-5; CDR3aa: CASSQVGGQPQHF; CDR3nt: TGTGCCAGCAGCCAAGTTGGTGGTCAGCCCCAGCATTTT
v_gene: TRBV6-6; abundance: -; d_gene: -; j_gene: TRBJ1-6; CDR3aa: CASHPPLHF; CDR3nt: TGTGCCAGCCATCCGCCCCTCCACTTT
v_gene: TRBV7-9; abundance: few; d_gene: TRBD1; j_gene: TRBJ1-1; CDR3aa: CASSSPYRGANTEAFF; CDR3nt: TGTGCCAGCAGCTCCCCTTACAGGGGCGCGAACACTGAAGCTTTCTTT
v_gene: TRBV7-6; abundance: few; d_gene: TRBD2; j_gene: TRBJ2-1; CDR3aa: CASSISSGGAFNEQFF; CDR3nt: TGTGCCAGCAGCATCTCTAGCGGGGGGGCCTTCAATGAGCAGTTCTTC
v_gene: TRBV12-5; abundance: -; d_gene: -; j_gene: TRBJ1-2; CDR3aa: CASGPPGPHYGYTF; CDR3nt: TGTGCTAGTGGTCCCCCGGGACCGCACTATGGCTACACCTTC
v_gene: TRBV9; abundance: -; d_gene: -; j_gene: TRBJ2-3; CDR3aa: CASSVPTSGPDADTQYF; CDR3nt: TGTGCCAGCAGCGTTCCAACCTCGGGGCCCGATGCAGATACGCAGTATTTT
v_gene: TRBV7-9; abundance: few; d_gene: -; j_gene: TRBJ2-1; CDR3aa: CASSPQKGDEQFF; CDR3nt: TGTGCCAGCAGCCCCCAAAAAGGGGATGAGCAGTTCTTC
v_gene: TRBV6-1; abundance: few; d_gene: -; j_gene: TRBJ1-5; CDR3aa: CASRDRTVRSQPQHF; CDR3nt: TGTGCCAGCAGGGACCGGACAGTTAGGAGTCAGCCCCAGCATTTT
v_gene: TRBV19; abundance: -; d_gene: TRBD2; j_gene: TRBJ2-5; CDR3aa: CASSTRLAGHQETQYF; CDR3nt: TGTGCCAGTAGTACCCGACTAGCGGGGCACCAAGAGACCCAGTACTTC
v_gene: TRBV11-3; abundance: -; d_gene: TRBD1; j_gene: TRBJ2-7; CDR3aa: CASSSGQGILYEQYF; CDR3nt: TGTGCCAGCAGCTCAGGACAGGGGATCTTGTACGAGCAGTACTTC
v_gene: TRBV12-3/TRBV12-4; abundance: few; d_gene: -; j_gene: TRBJ2-7; CDR3aa: CASRPDRTGLYEQYF; CDR3nt: TGTGCCAGCAGACCAGACAGGACGGGACTCTACGAGCAGTACTTC
v_gene: TRBV6-6; abundance: -; d_gene: -; j_gene: TRBJ2-5; CDR3aa: CASSYEAIQETQYF; CDR3nt: TGTGCCAGCAGTTACGAGGCGATTCAAGAGACCCAGTACTTC
v_gene: TRBV27; abundance: few; d_gene: -; j_gene: TRBJ2-6; CDR3aa: CASSWGGANVLTF; CDR3nt: TGTGCCAGCAGTTGGGGTGGGGCCAACGTCCTGACTTTC
v_gene: TRBV10-3; abundance: -; d_gene: TRBD1; j_gene: TRBJ2-6; CDR3aa: CAILTGTGVVGGGANVLTF; CDR3nt: TGTGCCATTTTAACCGGGACAGGGGTAGTAGGCGGAGGGGCCAACGTCCTGACTTTC
v_gene: TRBV28; abundance: -; d_gene: -; j_gene: TRBJ2-1; CDR3aa: CASSPLTYDNEQFF; CDR3nt: TGTGCCAGCAGCCCACTGACTTACGACAATGAGCAGTTCTTC
v_gene: TRBV20-1; abundance: -; d_gene: -; j_gene: TRBJ2-1; CDR3aa: CSASEDGNPDDEQFF; CDR3nt: TGCAGTGCTAGTGAGGACGGGAACCCTGATGATGAGCAGTTCTTC
v_gene: TRBV6-2/TRBV6-3; abundance: few; d_gene: -; j_gene: TRBJ2-1; CDR3aa: CASSPLAEYNEQFF; CDR3nt: TGTGCCAGCAGTCCTCTGGCGGAATACAATGAGCAGTTCTTC
v_gene: TRBV27; abundance: few; d_gene: -; j_gene: TRBJ1-2; CDR3aa: CASSTTPPNYGYTF; CDR3nt: TGTGCCAGCAGTACCACCCCACCTAACTATGGCTACACCTTC
v_gene: TRBV7-9; abundance: few; d_gene: -; j_gene: TRBJ1-4; CDR3aa: CASSLRGREEKLFF; CDR3nt: TGTGCCAGCAGCTTAAGGGGTAGGGAGGAAAAACTGTTTTTT
v_gene: TRBV20-1; abundance: -; d_gene: -; j_gene: TRBJ2-7; CDR3aa: CSARIDGTYEQYF; CDR3nt: TGCAGTGCTAGAATCGACGGAACCTACGAGCAGTACTTC
v_gene: TRBV7-8; abundance: -; d_gene: -; j_gene: TRBJ2-7; CDR3aa: CASSEDVPYEQYF; CDR3nt: TGTGCCAGCAGCGAGGACGTTCCCTACGAGCAGTACTTC
v_gene: TRBV12-3/TRBV12-4; abundance: few; d_gene: -; j_gene: TRBJ2-1; CDR3aa: CASSPTVGSSYNEQFF; CDR3nt: TGTGCCAGCAGCCCGACCGTGGGATCCTCCTACAATGAGCAGTTCTTC
v_gene: TRBV5-4; abundance: -; d_gene: -; j_gene: TRBJ2-1; CDR3aa: CASEILGVASSYNEQFF; CDR3nt: TGTGCCAGCGAGATATTGGGGGTCGCCAGCTCCTACAATGAGCAGTTCTTC
v_gene: TRBV7-2; abundance: many; d_gene: -; j_gene: TRBJ1-2; CDR3aa: CASSDWDRDTMSYGYTF; CDR3nt: TGTGCCAGCAGCGACTGGGACCGGGACACGATGTCCTATGGCTACACCTTC
v_gene: TRBV6-5; abundance: -; d_gene: TRBD1; j_gene: TRBJ2-7; CDR3aa: CASSYGQGTTYEQYF; CDR3nt: TGTGCCAGCAGTTACGGACAGGGGACAACCTACGAGCAGTACTTC
v_gene: TRBV5-1; abundance: -; d_gene: -; j_gene: TRBJ2-7; CDR3aa: CASSGARREQYF; CDR3nt: TGCGCCAGCAGCGGGGCTCGTCGCGAGCAGTACTTC
v_gene: TRBV12-3/TRBV12-4; abundance: many; d_gene: -; j_gene: TRBJ1-2; CDR3aa: CASSLNRVYGYTF; CDR3nt: TGTGCCAGCAGTTTGAACAGGGTCTATGGCTACACCTTC
v_gene: TRBV12-3/TRBV12-4; abundance: -; d_gene: TRBD1; j_gene: TRBJ2-3; CDR3aa: CASSFQFQGAGADTQYF; CDR3nt: TGTGCCAGCAGTTTCCAGTTTCAGGGGGCAGGAGCAGATACGCAGTATTTT
v_gene: TRBV6-1; abundance: -; d_gene: -; j_gene: TRBJ2-3; CDR3aa: CASSVRYRSLGDTQYF; CDR3nt: TGTGCCAGCAGTGTGAGGTACAGGTCGTTGGGAGATACGCAGTATTTT
v_gene: TRBV10-1; abundance: few; d_gene: -; j_gene: TRBJ2-2; CDR3aa: CASSEKWTATGELFF; CDR3nt: TGCGCCAGCAGTGAGAAATGGACAGCCACCGGGGAGCTGTTTTTT
v_gene: TRBV12-3/TRBV12-4; abundance: -; d_gene: TRBD1; j_gene: TRBJ1-5; CDR3aa: CASSRQGHSNQPQHF; CDR3nt: TGTGCCAGCAGTAGACAGGGACACAGCAATCAGCCCCAGCATTTT
v_gene: TRBV7-3; abundance: -; d_gene: -; j_gene: TRBJ2-2; CDR3aa: CASSKARFTGELFF; CDR3nt: TGTGCCAGCAGCAAGGCAAGGTTCACCGGGGAGCTGTTTTTT
v_gene: TRBV7-9; abundance: -; d_gene: -; j_gene: TRBJ1-1; CDR3aa: CASSGAGWQAFF; CDR3nt: TGTGCCAGCAGCGGTGCAGGCTGGCAAGCTTTCTTT
v_gene: TRBV7-8; abundance: few; d_gene: -; j_gene: TRBJ2-7; CDR3aa: CASSLGGRQALPYEQYF; CDR3nt: TGTGCCAGCAGCTTAGGCGGTAGGCAGGCCCTCCCCTACGAGCAGTACTTC
v_gene: TRBV6-5; abundance: -; d_gene: -; j_gene: TRBJ1-2; CDR3aa: CASREQGRYDYGYTF; CDR3nt: TGTGCCAGCAGAGAACAGGGACGGTACGACTATGGCTACACCTTC
v_gene: TRBV12-5; abundance: few; d_gene: TRBD1; j_gene: TRBJ1-1; CDR3aa: CASGFKGARITEAFF; CDR3nt: TGTGCTAGTGGTTTCAAGGGGGCTCGGATCACTGAAGCTTTCTTT
v_gene: TRBV7-9; abundance: -; d_gene: -; j_gene: TRBJ2-1; CDR3aa: CASSLGGRGYNEQFF; CDR3nt: TGTGCCAGCAGCTTGGGCGGAAGGGGCTACAATGAGCAGTTCTTC
v_gene: TRBV7-7; abundance: few; d_gene: TRBD2; j_gene: TRBJ2-3; CDR3aa: CASSQGLAGGSTQYF; CDR3nt: TGTGCTAGCAGCCAAGGACTAGCGGGGGGGAGTACGCAGTATTTT
v_gene: TRBV27; abundance: -; d_gene: -; j_gene: TRBJ1-6; CDR3aa: CASSYLPRGSYSPLHF; CDR3nt: TGTGCCAGCAGTTACCTCCCGCGTGGGAGCTATTCACCCCTCCACTTT
v_gene: TRBV5-4; abundance: -; d_gene: -; j_gene: TRBJ2-4; CDR3aa: CASSEAGRGNIQYF; CDR3nt: TGTGCCAGCAGCGAGGCCGGAAGGGGAAACATTCAGTACTTC
v_gene: TRBV7-3; abundance: many; d_gene: TRBD2; j_gene: TRBJ2-1; CDR3aa: CASSSRGLAGGPGYNEQFF; CDR3nt: TGTGCCAGCAGCTCTCGTGGACTAGCGGGGGGGCCGGGGTACAATGAGCAGTTCTTC
v_gene: TRBV7-8; abundance: -; d_gene: -; j_gene: TRBJ1-5; CDR3aa: CASRGGRNQPQHF; CDR3nt: TGTGCCAGCAGGGGAGGGCGCAATCAGCCCCAGCATTTT
v_gene: TRBV4-3; abundance: -; d_gene: -; j_gene: TRBJ1-1; CDR3aa: CASSQGQMEAFF; CDR3nt: TGCGCCAGCAGCCAAGGACAGATGGAAGCTTTCTTT
v_gene: TRBV6-6; abundance: -; d_gene: -; j_gene: TRBJ2-1; CDR3aa: CASSPSDYNEQFF; CDR3nt: TGTGCCAGCTCCCCGTCAGATTACAATGAGCAGTTCTTC
v_gene: TRBV28; abundance: few; d_gene: -; j_gene: TRBJ2-5; CDR3aa: CASSKTQYF; CDR3nt: TGTGCCAGCAGTAAGACCCAGTACTTC
v_gene: TRBV7-8; abundance: -; d_gene: TRBD1; j_gene: TRBJ1-4; CDR3aa: CASSLPSGQGDEKLFF; CDR3nt: TGTGCCAGCAGCCTCCCCTCGGGACAGGGGGATGAAAAACTGTTTTTT
v_gene: TRBV12-3/TRBV12-4; abundance: -; d_gene: -; j_gene: TRBJ2-7; CDR3aa: CASSAPRLGTYEQYF; CDR3nt: TGTGCCAGCAGTGCCCCCCGACTAGGGACCTACGAGCAGTACTTC
v_gene: TRBV2; abundance: -; d_gene: -; j_gene: TRBJ2-5; CDR3aa: CASSVWAGQETQYF; CDR3nt: TGTGCCAGCAGTGTGTGGGCAGGCCAAGAGACCCAGTACTTC
v_gene: TRBV7-9; abundance: -; d_gene: TRBD2; j_gene: TRBJ2-7; CDR3aa: CASSSSSGGPHEQYF; CDR3nt: TGTGCCAGCAGCTCCTCTAGCGGGGGGCCCCACGAGCAGTACTTC
v_gene: TRBV7-6; abundance: few; d_gene: -; j_gene: TRBJ2-5; CDR3aa: CASSFEGRQETQYF; CDR3nt: TGTGCCAGCAGCTTTGAAGGGCGTCAAGAGACCCAGTACTTC
v_gene: TRBV10-3; abundance: -; d_gene: TRBD1; j_gene: TRBJ1-1; CDR3aa: CAISGTGAAEAEAFF; CDR3nt: TGTGCCATCAGTGGGACAGGGGCCGCCGAGGCTGAAGCTTTCTTT
v_gene: TRBV28; abundance: -; d_gene: -; j_gene: TRBJ2-7; CDR3aa: CASSLSAVRDYEQYF; CDR3nt: TGTGCCAGCAGTTTAAGCGCCGTCAGGGACTACGAGCAGTACTTC
v_gene: TRBV7-6; abundance: -; d_gene: -; j_gene: TRBJ2-2; CDR3aa: CASSLSSRGGTGELFF; CDR3nt: TGTGCCAGCAGCTTATCGTCCAGGGGAGGCACCGGGGAGCTGTTTTTT